The TCR beta chain described here comes from a study of PD-1 blockade in classical Hodgkin lymphoma. About the study: The study gave patients nivolumab 3 mg/kg intravenously every 2 weeks.

Trimming pared 2 bases from V and 3 bases from J, leaving 12 bases between. Germline lookup yields CDR1 SGHRS and CDR2 YFSETQ. This CDR3 is built from 15 residues. Concerning this clone itself: Its antigen is undetermined.

Clones were read by immunoSEQ multiplex PCR, and TCRdb kept only the in-frame ones, dropping some. This sample has more than 75,000 clones, with more than 85% found just once. Time point denoted: cycle 4 day 1 (C4D1), after less than 7 weeks of nivolumab. Each patient relapsed following autologous stem cell transplantation, and prior brentuximab vedotin exposure differed. General study findings and limits: CD4+ but not CD8+ TCR diversity rose significantly by C4D1.

The input for sequencing was peripheral blood mononuclear cells (PBMCs), taken before the fourth cycle of nivolumab. The chain recombines TRBV5-1 with TRBJ2-1; D possibly corresponds to TRBD2 (7 bases). This clonotype originated in a human donor with classical Hodgkin lymphoma. This chain's CDR3 is CASSFWGGDYNEQFF. In DNA form, the CDR3 reads TGCGCCAGCAGCTTTTGGGGGGGCGACTACAATGAGCAGTTCTTC. The whole variable domain, filled in from reference TRBV5-1 and TRBJ2-1, reads KAGVTQTPRYLIKTRGQQVTLSCSPISGHRSVSWYQQTPGQGLQFLFEYFSETQRNKGNFPGRFSGRQFSNSRSEMNVSTLELGDSALYLCASSFWGGDYNEQFFGPGTRLTVL.